This T cell receptor beta chain came from a study of naive and memory T cell subsets. Regarding the study as a whole: Naive and memory repertoire findings lacked a ground truth for validation. Naive and memory subsets had different power law exponents for TCR abundance. Diversity fell and Gini index rose from naive through CM, EM, EMRA.

To note about this clonotype: Its matching antigen is unknown.

Trimming removed 1 base at V and 7 bases at J, with 25 bases between. The CDR3 loop spans 18 amino acids. CDR1 is LGHNA, CDR2 YSLEER, per germline. An equimolar mix of two oligonucleotides served as the beta constant-region primer for TRBC1 and TRBC2. The ligated cDNA underwent four PCR rounds using SP2 and nested alpha and beta constant-region primers. TCRdb fed the UMI-ligation and nested PCR reads into MiXCR, producing one record per CDR3 protein. The sample has under 4,500 distinct CDR3 sequences; roughly 5.6% are singletons. The chain uses TRBV4-3 and TRBJ1-2, with D unresolved. The receptor was derived from a human donor in good health. The source material was effector memory CD8+ T cells from blood. Subset specified: effector memory, CD45RA- CD27-. CDR3 DNA: TGCGCCAGCAGCCAAGGAGGCCCTTCCGGTCACAGCCTCGGTGGCTACACCTTC. Translating gives CASSQGGPSGHSLGGYTF.